Each of the 28 T cell receptor beta chains below was sequenced from the same sample in a study of T cells in Graves' hyperthyroidism and ophthalmopathy (dated by TCRdb to between 2018 and 2021). The library was made by multiplex PCR. Data came from an Illumina HiSeq 2000. The TCR beta CDR3 regions were amplified from RNA transcripts. The TCR CDR3 was subjected to a first round of RT-PCR using the HTBI primer set and the Qiagen OneStep RT-PCR kit. Starting from the raw public reads, TCRdb applied fastp trimming at Q25, assembled clones with MiXCR and retained in-frame beta chains. Duplicate CDR3 protein sequences are folded into a single record with the most common DNA and genes. The sample records 660,000 or so distinct CDR3 sequences, around 21% of which are singletons. The top ten clonotypes cover roughly a third of the sample. The source material was blood. The receptor source for this set is a man aged 25 to 40 with Graves' ophthalmopathy.

This clonotype was seen more than once but under ten times. DNA for the CDR3: TGTGCCAGCACGGTAGGGTACAATGAGCAGTTCTTC. Translating it yields CASTVGYNEQFF. The chain joins TRBV6-1 to TRBJ2-1; no clear D gene. V was trimmed by 7 bases and J by 4 bases, leaving 8 bases between them. The CDR3 extends over 12 amino acids. In germline, CDR1 is MNHNS, CDR2 SASEGT.

This clonotype was recorded many times. The rearrangement links TRBV3-1 to TRBJ1-2, with D unresolved. V lost 0 bases, J lost 4 bases, and 3 bases lay in between. In germline, CDR1 is LGHDT, CDR2 YNNKEL (reference sequence). The CDR3 covers 12 residues. As DNA, the CDR3 is TGTGCCAGCAGCCAAGACAGCTATGGCTACACCTTC. This encodes CASSQDSYGYTF.

This clonotype was seen once. This rearrangement joins TRBV5-1 to TRBJ1-1, with TRBD1 matching 9 bases. The length of the CDR3 is 16 residues. Germline values: CDR1 SGHRS, CDR2 YFSETQ. V lost 3 bases, J lost 1 base, and 7 bases stayed unmatched. The CDR3 bases are TGCGCCAGCAGCTCGGGACAGGGATGGTCGAACACTGAAGCTTTCTTT. Translation gives CASSSGQGWSNTEAFF. The full variable domain, in which reference TRBV5-1 and TRBJ1-1 provide the parts outside the CDR3, is KAGVTQTPRYLIKTRGQQVTLSCSPISGHRSVSWYQQTPGQGLQFLFEYFSETQRNKGNFPGRFSGRQFSNSRSEMNVSTLELGDSALYLCASSSGQGWSNTEAFFGQGTRLTVV.

The chain links TRBV5-1 to TRBJ1-1; D is possibly TRBD1 (6 bases). There are 15 residues in the CDR3. Germline-derived CDR1 and CDR2 are SGHRS and YFSETQ. Trimming removed 1 base at V and 5 bases at J, with 15 bases between. The CDR3 nucleotides read TGCGCCAGCAGCTTGTATGGGGGGCCGAGGACTGAAGCTTTCTTT. The encoded protein is CASSLYGGPRTEAFF. Looking up the rest from reference TRBV5-1 and TRBJ1-1 gives the full variable domain: KAGVTQTPRYLIKTRGQQVTLSCSPISGHRSVSWYQQTPGQGLQFLFEYFSETQRNKGNFPGRFSGRQFSNSRSEMNVSTLELGDSALYLCASSLYGGPRTEAFFGQGTRLTVV.

The rearrangement links TRBV20-1 to TRBJ2-7; TRBD1 aligns across 8 bases. The CDR3 spans 16 residues. Germline CDR1 and CDR2: DFQATT and SNEGSKA (reference sequence). Trimming removed 6 bases from V and 7 bases from J; junction bases left unmatched: 20. This chain's CDR3 is CSATGQDGRGRREQYF. In DNA form, the CDR3 reads TGCAGTGCAACGGGACAGGATGGGCGCGGAAGACGTGAGCAGTACTTC.

The genes are TRBV20-1 and TRBJ2-1, with unresolved D. The CDR3 covers 13 residues. V was trimmed by 4 bases and J by 1 base, leaving 8 bases between them. Germline CDR1 and CDR2: DFQATT and SNEGSKA (reference sequence). DNA of the CDR3: TGCAGTGCTATTGAGAGTTCCTACAATGAGCAGTTCTTC. It translates to CSAIESSYNEQFF.

The chain links TRBV9 to TRBJ2-1, with 8 positions matching TRBD2. CDR3 length: 15 residues. Germline CDR1 SGDLS, CDR2 YYNGEE. After removal of 4 bases from V and 0 bases from J, the junction contained 3 bases not matched to a gene. CDR3 DNA sequence: TGTGCCAGCAGCCGAGCGGGGGACTCCTACAATGAGCAGTTCTTC. As protein: CASSRAGDSYNEQFF.

V is TRBV20-1 and J is TRBJ1-1, with TRBD1 identical over 7 bases. The CDR3 totals 12 residues. The V segment lost 5 bases and the J segment 11 bases; nucleotides outside the gene matches: 11. Germline V CDR1 and CDR2: DFQATT, SNEGSKA (reference sequence). The CDR3 protein is CSARDSITYAFF. The DNA for the CDR3 is TGCAGTGCTCGGGACAGTATCACATACGCTTTCTTT.

In its sample, this clonotype was seen many times. The chain links TRBV20-1 to TRBJ2-7; 9 bases map to TRBD1. Looked up from germline, CDR1 is DFQATT and CDR2 is SNEGSKA (reference sequence). The CDR3 loop spans 14 amino acids. The V and J ends lost 1 base and 5 bases, in that order; junction bases with no gene match: 6. The chain's CDR3 is CSARGGQGENEQYF. The CDR3 DNA is TGCAGTGCTAGAGGGGGACAGGGCGAGAACGAGCAGTACTTC.

This clonotype was counted a few times. V and J are TRBV29-1 and TRBJ2-2; D possibly corresponds to TRBD2 (6 bases). Germline lookup yields CDR1 SQVTM and CDR2 ANQGSEA. The CDR3 covers 12 residues. V was trimmed by 7 bases and J by 6 bases, leaving 12 bases between them. The DNA for the CDR3 is TGCAGCGGTGGACGGGGGTCCGGGGAGCTGTTTTTT. Translated, it gives CSGGRGSGELFF.

This clonotype occurred many times. This rearrangement joins TRBV30 to TRBJ2-7; D is undetermined. Per the germline V gene, CDR1 is GTSNPN and CDR2 is SVGIG (reference sequence). The CDR3 consists of 13 residues. V was trimmed by 3 bases and J by 0 bases, leaving 9 bases between them. The CDR3 is CAWRTLTSYEQYF. The CDR3 DNA is TGTGCCTGGAGAACTTTGACCTCCTACGAGCAGTACTTC.

The chain carries TRBV7-9 and TRBJ1-1; D is possibly TRBD1 (5 bases). The CDR3 is 16 residues long. Germline V lookup: CDR1 SEHNR, CDR2 FQNEAQ (reference sequence). V lost 2 bases to trimming and J lost 6 bases, with 19 bases between them. The CDR3 nucleotides are TGTGCCAGCAGCTTAACCCTTATCTTGGGGCCAGCTGAAGCTTTCTTT. Encoded protein: CASSLTLILGPAEAFF.

Many counts were recorded for this clonotype. The genes are TRBV2 and TRBJ2-7; 12 bases match TRBD2. CDR3 length equals 15 residues. Germline values: CDR1 SNHLY, CDR2 FYNNEI. J gave up 2 bases and V 3 bases, and 2 bases lay outside the gene matches. CDR3 protein: CASSELAGGTYEQYF. CDR3 nucleotides: TGTGCCAGCAGTGAGCTAGCGGGAGGGACCTACGAGCAGTACTTC.

This clonotype occurred once. The V call is TRBV4-2, the J call TRBJ1-1; D ambiguous. The CDR3 length is 15 residues. Between the trimmed V and J ends, which lost 4 bases and 3 bases, there was a span of 15 bases. Germline CDR1 and CDR2: LGHNA and YNFKEQ. The CDR3 sequence is CASSPVGPWDTEAFF. The CDR3, as DNA: TGTGCCAGCAGCCCAGTTGGACCGTGGGACACTGAAGCTTTCTTT.

Comment on this clonotype: Possible read error: a much larger clone is one base away. The chain has TRBV28 and TRBJ2-5; D call uncertain. The CDR3 spans 14 residues. Germline-derived CDR1 and CDR2 are MDHEN and SYDVKM. The germline V and J ends were trimmed by 4 bases and 4 bases, with 13 bases remaining between them. The CDR3 sequence is CASSSGQPPETQYF. The CDR3 DNA reads TGTGCCAGCAGTTCCGGGCAACCGCCAGAGACCCAGTACTTC.

This clonotype was counted many times. The V and J genes are TRBV28 and TRBJ2-7; D uncertain. V was clipped by 5 bases and J by 1 base, with 15 bases between them. The CDR3 contains 15 residues. CDR1 is MDHEN, CDR2 SYDVKM, per germline. The CDR3 sequence is CASSRPMSGSYEQYF. In DNA, the CDR3 is TGTGCCAGCAGTCGCCCCATGTCCGGGTCCTACGAGCAGTACTTC.

This clonotype was counted many times. J is TRBJ2-7 and V is TRBV4-2; 15 bases line up with TRBD2. Germline V gene data show CDR1 as LGHNA and CDR2 as YNFKEQ. Trimming removed 1 base from V and 2 bases from J; junction bases left unmatched: 3. This CDR3 region has 17 residues. DNA of the CDR3: TGTGCCAGCAGCCAAGTCGGACTAGCGGGAGGGCCCTACGAGCAGTACTTC. This encodes CASSQVGLAGGPYEQYF.

In its sample, this clonotype was seen a few times. The gene calls are TRBV6-1 and TRBJ1-1, with D perhaps TRBD1 (5 bases). Germline values: CDR1 MNHNS, CDR2 SASEGT. V was pared by 6 bases and J by 6 bases, with 14 bases between. CDR3 size: 13 residues. CDR3 region: CASRIGVGAEAFF. DNA of the CDR3: TGTGCCAGCAGGATAGGGGTTGGGGCTGAAGCTTTCTTT.

This clonotype was picked up many times. This chain joins TRBV18 and TRBJ2-3; D may be TRBD1 or TRBD2 (5 bases each). V shed 3 bases and J shed 4 bases, with 11 bases lying between them. The germline V gene encodes CDR1 KGHSH and CDR2 LQKENI. The CDR3 extends over 14 amino acids. The CDR3 sequence: CASSPSRGADTQYF. In nucleotides, the CDR3 is TGTGCCAGCTCACCGTCCAGAGGGGCAGATACGCAGTATTTT. The full variable domain, its missing parts supplied by reference TRBV18 and TRBJ2-3, is NAGVMQNPRHLVRRRGQEARLRCSPMKGHSHVYWYRQLPEEGLKFMVYLQKENIIDESGMPKERFSAEFPKEGPSILRIQQVVRGDSAAYFCASSPSRGADTQYFGPGTRLTVL.

The V call is TRBV6-4, the J call TRBJ1-2; a weak D match, TRBD1 (6 bases). Trimming removed 5 bases at V and 8 bases at J, with 18 bases between. The V gene's germline CDR1 is MRHNA and CDR2 SNTAGT. The CDR3 covers 14 residues. DNA of the CDR3: TGTGCCAGCAGTCCGTACAGGGAGGCCGGCGGCTACACCTTC. Its translation: CASSPYREAGGYTF.

This clonotype was seen only once. The chain employs TRBV3-1 and TRBJ2-5, with 7 bases matching TRBD2. CDR1 and CDR2 (germline): LGHDT, YNNKEL (reference sequence). The V and J ends lost 2 bases and 5 bases, in that order; junction bases with no gene match: 11. The CDR3 has 16 residues. The CDR3 reads CASSQTSGLPGETQYF. DNA for the CDR3: TGTGCCAGCAGCCAAACGTCGGGACTACCTGGGGAGACCCAGTACTTC.

V gene TRBV15 combines with J gene TRBJ2-7; tentatively, D is TRBD2 (9 bases). CDR1 LNHNV and CDR2 YYDKDF come from the germline V gene (reference sequence). CDR3 length equals 17 residues. V lost 2 bases and J lost 2, with 19 bases in between. CDR3 nucleotide sequence: TGTGCCACCAGCAGACCCGCAGGGGGCGGGAGGGCCTACGAGCAGTACTTC. Its translation: CATSRPAGGGRAYEQYF.

Many counts were recorded for this clonotype. This sequence joins TRBV28 and TRBJ2-7, with D possibly matching TRBD1 (6 bases). The CDR3 covers 15 residues. V was cut by 5 bases and J by 2 bases, with 16 bases left in between. CDR1 is MDHEN, CDR2 SYDVKM, per germline. The CDR3 DNA is TGTGCCAGCAGTCTGGGGGCAGCTTCGACCTACGAGCAGTACTTC. As protein: CASSLGAASTYEQYF.

This clonotype was observed many times. The CDR3 sequence: CASSFGITRGNEQFF. The DNA for the CDR3 is TGTGCCAGCAGCTTTGGGATCACCAGAGGCAATGAGCAGTTCTTC. The chain carries TRBV7-2 and TRBJ2-1; D not resolved. Germline V gives CDR1 SGHTA, CDR2 FQGNSA. V lost 3 bases and J lost 6, with 15 bases in between. The CDR3 covers 15 residues.

In the case of this clonotype: A read error may explain this, as a much larger clone is one base away. This chain links TRBV7-9 with TRBJ2-1; D tentatively fits TRBD1 or TRBD2 (5 bases each). CDR1 is SEHNR, CDR2 FQNEAQ, per germline (reference sequence). The V and J ends lost 5 bases and 5 bases respectively, with 13 bases between them. The CDR3 length is 14 residues. CDR3 in amino acids: CASSLRGAHNEQFF. The CDR3 DNA reads TGTGCCAGCAGCCTTAGAGGGGCGCACAATGAGCAGTTCTTC.

The chain has TRBV29-1 and TRBJ2-1, with 8 bases aligning to TRBD2. The germline CDR1 and CDR2 sequences are SQVTM and ANQGSEA. After removal of 6 bases from V and 7 bases from J, the junction contained 8 bases not matched to a gene. The CDR3 length is 13 residues. CDR3 DNA: TGCAGCGTAGTAGCGGGGAGTGGGAATGAGCAGTTCTTC. Translating it yields CSVVAGSGNEQFF.

This clonotype showed up many times. The chain uses TRBV7-2 and TRBJ2-3; possibly TRBD1 for D (5 bases). CDR3 length: 13 amino acids. Trimming pared 1 base from V and 5 bases from J, leaving 7 bases between. CDR1 and CDR2 (germline): SGHTA, FQGNSA. In nucleotides, the CDR3 is TGTGCCAGCAGCTTAGTGGGGCAAGATACGCAGTATTTT. Protein: CASSLVGQDTQYF.

This clonotype occurred a few times. The chain couples TRBV7-2 to TRBJ2-7; D possibly matches TRBD1 or TRBD2 (5 bases each). Germline V lookup: CDR1 SGHTA, CDR2 FQGNSA. The V end was cut by 3 bases, the J end by 4 bases, with 13 bases between. The CDR3 spans 14 residues. CDR3 loop: CASSFYSGRYEQYF. In DNA form, the CDR3 reads TGTGCCAGCAGCTTCTATTCGGGACGGTACGAGCAGTACTTC.